This T cell receptor (beta chain) was identified during a study of beta chain features in type 1 diabetes (dated by TCRdb to the late 2010s). A note on the overall study: Patients and healthy donors did not differ in mean age, gender distribution, total cell number or subset yield. The study compared TCRB repertoires of sorted circulating CD4+ T cell subsets between recently diagnosed type 1 diabetes patients and matched healthy donors. A total of around 110,000,000 sorted cells were examined across all samples, and RNA yield correlated strongly with the number of cells per subset. Whereas all 30 or so donors provided naive and central memory subsets, regulatory and stem cell-like memory subsets were isolated from just 8 patients and roughly eight healthy donors.

Concerning this clone: Its antigen remains unidentified. The record has no base qualities; no much larger clone is one base away.

The entire isolated RNA was reverse transcribed using the High Capacity cDNA Reverse Transcription Kit, and thus expressed TCRB transcripts were sequenced. Naive, central memory and regulatory T cell samples underwent deep immunoSEQ sequencing, averaging around 3.7 million total reads per sample. After sorted cells were lysed in RLT buffer, RNA was extracted with DNase-treated RNeasy Micro or Mini kits, with the choice depending on cell number. Each cell subset was processed on its own to prevent cross-contamination, while patient and healthy donor samples were processed together. The immunoSEQ multiplex PCR was used to amplify TCRB sequences from cDNA, generating 87-bp fragments that spanned the CDR3 region. Sequencing of the amplicons was performed on the Illumina HiSeq platform. In the paper's pipeline: PCR bias was computationally corrected using synthetic template baselines, reads within Hamming distance 2 were collapsed, and singletons that could not be merged were discarded. Reads were aligned against IMGT so that V, D and J genes, CDR3 length and insertions or deletions at six rearrangement sites could be assigned. Within each subset, clonotype counts were normalized to the number of sorted cells before true diversity and Gini coefficients were calculated with the tcR R package. The overlap coefficient, calculated on TCRB nucleotide sequences, was used to quantify repertoire sharing. Out-of-frame TCRB sequences from naive cells were analyzed to stand in for the pre-selection repertoire. TCRdb obtained this table from immuneACCESS and retained in-frame rearrangements with V and J assigned. These tables miss some clones; where compared with another copy, unresolved V genes account for less than half of the shortfall, and the remainder is unexplained. That table is the source of V, J and clone size, and D and trimming were worked out from the DNA. This sample is represented by over 200,000 clones; around 9.9% of them were singletons. The ten largest clonotypes hold 0.017% of the sample.

There are 15 amino acids in the CDR3, from cysteine to phenylalanine inclusive. The DNA shown is the 45-base CDR3, in frame from base 1. Unmatched junction bases come to 14, with V trimmed by 7 bases and J by 4 bases. Looking up the germline V gene yields CDR1 SQVTM and CDR2 ANQGSEA. Broad study findings and their caveats: Shorter templates might have been favored by PCR, but patient and control samples were amplified and corrected together, so both groups would have been affected equally by any skew. Naive, central memory and regulatory TCRB repertoires appeared to be more alike among patients than among healthy donors. Because cDNA was sequenced instead of genomic DNA, highly expressing activated cells could be over-represented, though the groups showed no difference in activation or CD3 levels. HLA sub-analyses involved small numbers of individuals, so any influence of HLA type on TCRB rearrangement remained unresolved. Type 1 diabetes patients showed a moderate but significant shortening of TCRB CDR3 length in all four CD4+ subsets. At VDJ recombination sites, patients with type 1 diabetes made fewer insertions and deleted more nucleotides, a pattern implying thymic rearrangement abnormalities.

Each donor gave one peripheral blood draw, roughly 120 mL on average, collected into heparinised tubes. A BD FACSAria II and a panel including CD45RO, CCR7, CD25, CD127, CD95 and CD27 were used to sort naive, central memory, regulatory and stem cell-like memory CD4+ T cells. A purity above 95% was achieved for all sorted populations. PBMCs were isolated right away by Lymphoprep density gradient centrifugation and were stained directly, without culture. So that batch effects would be minimized, each experiment stained and sorted samples in pairs, pairing one healthy donor with one patient. This receptor was identified in a man aged 25 to 40 with type 1 diabetes. The sequence joins TRBV29-1 to TRBJ2-3, and TRBD1 aligns with 7 junction nucleotides. The sequenced material came from naive CD4+ T cells from blood. The intended sense of this specimen's cell subset or site label: true naive CD4+ T cells. The DNA sequence reads TGCAGCGCTGCCCGGGACAGACAACCGGCAGATACGCAGTATTTT. Translated, it reads CSAARDRQPADTQYF.